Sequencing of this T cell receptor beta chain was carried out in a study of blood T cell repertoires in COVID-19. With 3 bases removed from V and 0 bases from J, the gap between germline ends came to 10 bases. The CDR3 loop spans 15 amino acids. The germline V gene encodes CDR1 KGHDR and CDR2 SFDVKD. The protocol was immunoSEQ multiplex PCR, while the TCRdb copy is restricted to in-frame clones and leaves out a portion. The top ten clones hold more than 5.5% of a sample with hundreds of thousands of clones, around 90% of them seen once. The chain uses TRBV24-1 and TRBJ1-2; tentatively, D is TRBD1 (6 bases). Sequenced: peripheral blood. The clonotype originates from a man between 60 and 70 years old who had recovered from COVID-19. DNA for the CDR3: TGTGCCACCAGTGATGGACGGACAGCTAACTATGGCTACACCTTC. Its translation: CATSDGRTANYGYTF.